Listed below are T cell receptor beta chains from one sample, sequenced in a study of blood T cell repertoires in COVID-19. Using immunoSEQ multiplex PCR, the repertoire was profiled, and TCRdb retains in-frame clones only, with some absent. The table shows some 90,000 clones, with under 90% occurring only once. Sequencing was carried out using peripheral blood. These receptors were collected from a human donor in a cohort sampled during active COVID-19. Each CDR3 is given with its conserved first and last residue. A D gene is named only where the DNA matches it firmly. Clone size, where shown, is once, few, many, or a class for clones that have expanded.

v_call: TRBV4-1; clone_size: .; d_call: .; j_call: TRBJ1-1; cdr3_aa: CASSQDKIQGLPEAFF; cdr3_nt: TGCGCCAGCAGCCAAGACAAAATTCAGGGGTTACCTGAAGCTTTCTTT
v_call: TRBV7-2; clone_size: .; d_call: .; j_call: TRBJ1-6; cdr3_aa: CASSLGWLGRVGPPLHF; cdr3_nt: TGTGCCAGCAGCTTAGGATGGTTGGGCAGGGTAGGGCCACCCCTCCACTTT
v_call: TRBV5-1; clone_size: .; d_call: TRBD1; j_call: TRBJ2-7; cdr3_aa: CASSLWDRDGYEQYF; cdr3_nt: TGCGCCAGCAGCTTGTGGGACAGGGACGGATACGAGCAGTACTTC
v_call: TRBV2; clone_size: few; d_call: TRBD1; j_call: TRBJ2-7; cdr3_aa: CAGGTGGWEQYF; cdr3_nt: TGTGCCGGAGGGACAGGGGGCTGGGAGCAGTACTTC
v_call: TRBV4-1; clone_size: .; d_call: .; j_call: TRBJ2-6; cdr3_aa: CASSQAHSGANVLTF; cdr3_nt: TGCGCCAGCAGCCAAGCCCACTCTGGGGCCAACGTCCTGACTTTC
v_call: TRBV28; clone_size: .; d_call: .; j_call: TRBJ2-7; cdr3_aa: CASSRSYEQYF; cdr3_nt: TGTGCCAGCAGCCGCAGCTACGAGCAGTACTTC
v_call: TRBV6-5; clone_size: .; d_call: TRBD1; j_call: TRBJ1-6; cdr3_aa: CASNHGQGRESPLHF; cdr3_nt: TGTGCCAGCAACCATGGACAGGGGAGGGAATCACCCCTCCACTTT
v_call: TRBV30; clone_size: few; d_call: .; j_call: TRBJ2-7; cdr3_aa: CAWRRDRFGEQYF; cdr3_nt: TGTGCCTGGAGGCGGGACCGATTCGGCGAGCAGTACTTC
v_call: TRBV7-9; clone_size: .; d_call: .; j_call: TRBJ2-7; cdr3_aa: CASSLAPQAGNEQYF; cdr3_nt: TGTGCCAGCAGCTTAGCCCCCCAGGCGGGCAACGAGCAGTACTTC
v_call: TRBV19; clone_size: .; d_call: .; j_call: TRBJ1-3; cdr3_aa: CASSIPSGNTIYF; cdr3_nt: TGTGCCAGTAGTATCCCCAGTGGAAACACCATATATTTT
v_call: TRBV6-6; clone_size: .; d_call: TRBD2; j_call: TRBJ2-1; cdr3_aa: CASSKEREGYGEQFF; cdr3_nt: TGTGCCAGCAGTAAAGAGCGGGAGGGCTACGGTGAGCAGTTCTTC
v_call: TRBV9; clone_size: .; d_call: .; j_call: TRBJ2-2; cdr3_aa: CASSQSSMNTGELFF; cdr3_nt: TGTGCCAGCAGCCAGTCATCCATGAACACCGGGGAGCTGTTTTTT
v_call: TRBV10-2; clone_size: .; d_call: TRBD2; j_call: TRBJ2-3; cdr3_aa: CASSESGAGGPEDTQYF; cdr3_nt: TGCGCCAGCAGTGAGTCGGGAGCGGGAGGGCCGGAAGATACGCAGTATTTT